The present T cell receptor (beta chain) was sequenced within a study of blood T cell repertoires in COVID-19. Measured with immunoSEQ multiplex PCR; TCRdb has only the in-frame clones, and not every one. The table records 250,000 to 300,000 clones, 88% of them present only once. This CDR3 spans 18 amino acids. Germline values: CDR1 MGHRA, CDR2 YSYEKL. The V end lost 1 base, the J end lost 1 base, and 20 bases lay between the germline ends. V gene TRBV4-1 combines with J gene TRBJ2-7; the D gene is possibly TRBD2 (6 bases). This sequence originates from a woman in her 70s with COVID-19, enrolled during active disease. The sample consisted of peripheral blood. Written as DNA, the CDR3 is TGCGCCAGCAGCCAAGGTTTTTCGGGGACTTTTACGTCCTACGAGCAGTACTTC. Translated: CASSQGFSGTFTSYEQYF.